These T cell receptor beta chains were read from a single sample in a study of blood T cell repertoires in COVID-19. Sequenced by immunoSEQ multiplex PCR; TCRdb stores in-frame clones only, minus some. The sample yields about 110,000 clones, about 85% seen once. The sequenced material came from peripheral blood. All receptors derive from a woman aged 70-85 years with acute or convalescent COVID-19. Each CDR3 is given with its conserved first and last residue. The D gene is left open where the match is weak. Rows may omit the clone size; those that give it use once, few, many or a size class.

v_gene: TRBV29-1; len: 12; j_gene: TRBJ1-1; abundance: -; d_gene: -; CDR3aa: CSARELNTEAFF; CDR3nt: TGCAGCGCCCGGGAGCTGAACACTGAAGCTTTCTTT
v_gene: TRBV18; len: 16; j_gene: TRBJ2-5; abundance: -; d_gene: TRBD2; CDR3aa: CASSPLAGGLGETQYF; CDR3nt: TGTGCCAGCTCACCACTAGCGGGGGGCCTCGGAGAGACCCAGTACTTC
v_gene: TRBV11-2; len: 14; j_gene: TRBJ2-7; abundance: -; d_gene: TRBD1; CDR3aa: CASSSALAGGEQYF; CDR3nt: TGTGCCAGCAGCTCAGCGTTGGCAGGGGGCGAGCAGTACTTC
v_gene: TRBV28; len: 16; j_gene: TRBJ1-2; abundance: -; d_gene: -; CDR3aa: CASSIPIETRGYGYTF; CDR3nt: TGTGCCAGCAGTATCCCAATCGAAACCCGGGGCTATGGCTACACCTTC
v_gene: TRBV27; len: 16; j_gene: TRBJ1-2; abundance: -; d_gene: -; CDR3aa: CASSSKQVGGGYGYTF; CDR3nt: TGTGCCAGCAGTTCTAAGCAGGTGGGAGGCGGCTATGGCTACACCTTC
v_gene: TRBV19; len: 15; j_gene: TRBJ2-1; abundance: once; d_gene: TRBD2; CDR3aa: CASSMWAGGPNEQFF; CDR3nt: TGTGCCAGTAGTATGTGGGCGGGGGGACCCAATGAGCAGTTCTTC
v_gene: TRBV28; len: 14; j_gene: TRBJ1-1; abundance: -; d_gene: TRBD1; CDR3aa: CASRAGGSNTEAFF; CDR3nt: TGTGCCAGCAGGGCAGGGGGTTCGAACACTGAAGCTTTCTTT
v_gene: TRBV7-9; len: 10; j_gene: TRBJ1-2; abundance: -; d_gene: -; CDR3aa: CASAGDGYTF; CDR3nt: TGTGCCAGCGCGGGGGATGGCTACACCTTC
v_gene: TRBV3-1/TRBV3-2; len: 14; j_gene: TRBJ1-5; abundance: few; d_gene: TRBD1; CDR3aa: CASTSGTGDQPQHF; CDR3nt: TGTGCCAGCACCTCCGGGACAGGGGACCAGCCCCAGCATTTT
v_gene: TRBV18; len: 14; j_gene: TRBJ2-1; abundance: -; d_gene: -; CDR3aa: CASSHGSSYNEQFF; CDR3nt: TGTGCCAGCTCACACGGGAGCTCCTACAATGAGCAGTTCTTC
v_gene: TRBV4-1; len: 19; j_gene: TRBJ2-6; abundance: few; d_gene: TRBD2; CDR3aa: CASSQGKLAGPAGANVLTF; CDR3nt: TGCGCCAGCAGCCAAGGGAAGCTAGCGGGACCCGCTGGGGCCAACGTCCTGACTTTC
v_gene: TRBV11-2; len: 14; j_gene: TRBJ2-1; abundance: -; d_gene: TRBD1; CDR3aa: CASSWGTGGNEQFF; CDR3nt: TGTGCCAGCAGCTGGGGGACAGGGGGCAATGAGCAGTTCTTC
v_gene: TRBV5-6; len: 13; j_gene: TRBJ1-2; abundance: -; d_gene: TRBD1; CDR3aa: CASSRDRGDGYTF; CDR3nt: TGTGCCAGCAGTCGGGACAGGGGAGACGGCTACACCTTC
v_gene: TRBV28; len: 16; j_gene: TRBJ1-2; abundance: -; d_gene: -; CDR3aa: CASSILSPPLEGGYTF; CDR3nt: TGTGCCAGCAGTATACTCTCCCCTCCCCTTGAGGGTGGCTACACCTTC
v_gene: TRBV7-9; len: 14; j_gene: TRBJ2-1; abundance: -; d_gene: -; CDR3aa: CASSSGGRDNEQFF; CDR3nt: TGTGCCAGCAGTTCCGGGGGAAGGGACAATGAGCAGTTCTTC
v_gene: TRBV5-1; len: 12; j_gene: TRBJ2-7; abundance: -; d_gene: -; CDR3aa: CASSINADEQYF; CDR3nt: TGCGCCAGCAGCATCAACGCGGACGAGCAGTACTTC
v_gene: TRBV19; len: 18; j_gene: TRBJ1-5; abundance: once; d_gene: TRBD1; CDR3aa: CASSIVGAGTGRAEPQHF; CDR3nt: TGTGCCAGTAGTATAGTAGGGGCCGGGACAGGGAGAGCTGAGCCCCAGCATTTT
v_gene: TRBV30; len: 14; j_gene: TRBJ1-2; abundance: -; d_gene: -; CDR3aa: CAWSLPGQRGGYTF; CDR3nt: TGTGCCTGGAGCCTCCCGGGACAAAGAGGGGGCTACACCTTC
v_gene: TRBV12-3/TRBV12-4; len: 13; j_gene: TRBJ2-1; abundance: -; d_gene: TRBD1; CDR3aa: CASSRDSNNEQFF; CDR3nt: TGTGCCAGCAGTCGGGACAGTAACAATGAGCAGTTCTTC
v_gene: TRBV7-8; len: 14; j_gene: TRBJ1-2; abundance: -; d_gene: TRBD1; CDR3aa: CASSSDRGGYGYTF; CDR3nt: TGTGCCAGCAGTTCCGACAGGGGCGGCTATGGCTACACCTTC
v_gene: TRBV19; len: 15; j_gene: TRBJ2-5; abundance: -; d_gene: TRBD2; CDR3aa: CASSSGTSGWETQYF; CDR3nt: TGTGCCAGTAGTTCGGGGACTAGCGGGTGGGAGACCCAGTACTTC
v_gene: TRBV28; len: 14; j_gene: TRBJ1-6; abundance: -; d_gene: -; CDR3aa: CASAEVSGASPLHF; CDR3nt: TGTGCCAGCGCCGAGGTTTCTGGCGCTTCACCCCTCCACTTT
v_gene: TRBV4-1; len: 16; j_gene: TRBJ1-5; abundance: -; d_gene: TRBD1; CDR3aa: CASSQVTGGMVQPQHF; CDR3nt: TGCGCCAGCAGCCAAGTGACAGGGGGCATGGTACAGCCCCAGCATTTT
v_gene: TRBV5-1; len: 14; j_gene: TRBJ1-1; abundance: once; d_gene: -; CDR3aa: CASSVRGYNTEAFF; CDR3nt: TGCGCCAGCAGCGTAAGGGGCTACAACACTGAAGCTTTCTTT
v_gene: TRBV28; len: 15; j_gene: TRBJ1-5; abundance: -; d_gene: TRBD1; CDR3aa: CASSLRQGRNQPQHF; CDR3nt: TGTGCCAGCAGTTTACGACAGGGGCGCAATCAGCCCCAGCATTTT
v_gene: TRBV5-6; len: 14; j_gene: TRBJ2-5; abundance: -; d_gene: -; CDR3aa: CASSPTMYQETQYF; CDR3nt: TGTGCCAGCAGCCCGACAATGTACCAAGAGACCCAGTACTTC
v_gene: TRBV2; len: 13; j_gene: TRBJ1-1; abundance: -; d_gene: -; CDR3aa: CASTSVRNTEAFF; CDR3nt: TGTGCCAGCACCTCGGTTAGGAACACTGAAGCTTTCTTT
v_gene: TRBV5-1; len: 15; j_gene: TRBJ2-2; abundance: -; d_gene: -; CDR3aa: CASSGGGRYTGELFF; CDR3nt: TGCGCCAGCAGCGGGGGCGGGCGGTACACCGGGGAGCTGTTTTTT
v_gene: TRBV7-2; len: 15; j_gene: TRBJ2-5; abundance: -; d_gene: TRBD2; CDR3aa: CASSLERLAAETQYF; CDR3nt: TGTGCCAGCAGCTTAGAAAGACTAGCCGCAGAGACCCAGTACTTC
v_gene: TRBV5-4; len: 17; j_gene: TRBJ2-2; abundance: -; d_gene: -; CDR3aa: CASSLFARSTISGELFF; CDR3nt: TGTGCCAGCAGCTTGTTCGCCCGCAGTACCATTTCCGGGGAGCTGTTTTTT
v_gene: TRBV5-1; len: 15; j_gene: TRBJ2-1; abundance: -; d_gene: TRBD2; CDR3aa: CASSLSSGRAVRQFF; CDR3nt: TGCGCCAGCAGCTTGTCCAGCGGGAGGGCCGTCCGGCAGTTCTTC
v_gene: TRBV4-2; len: 16; j_gene: TRBJ2-3; abundance: -; d_gene: -; CDR3aa: CASSQEIASSTDTQYF; CDR3nt: TGTGCCAGCAGCCAAGAGATAGCGTCTAGCACAGATACGCAGTATTTT
v_gene: TRBV27; len: 15; j_gene: TRBJ1-2; abundance: -; d_gene: TRBD1; CDR3aa: CASRKDPRGRDGYTF; CDR3nt: TGTGCCAGCAGGAAGGACCCGAGGGGGCGGGATGGCTACACCTTC
v_gene: TRBV28; len: 14; j_gene: TRBJ1-5; abundance: -; d_gene: -; CDR3aa: CASSFRQEIRPQHF; CDR3nt: TGTGCCAGCAGTTTTAGACAGGAGATAAGGCCCCAGCATTTT
v_gene: TRBV7-9; len: 15; j_gene: TRBJ1-2; abundance: once; d_gene: TRBD1; CDR3aa: CASSSRTTGDYGYTF; CDR3nt: TGTGCCAGCAGCTCCCGAACTACAGGGGACTATGGCTACACCTTC
v_gene: TRBV7-2; len: 14; j_gene: TRBJ2-2; abundance: -; d_gene: -; CDR3aa: CASSFGLLTGELFF; CDR3nt: TGTGCCAGCAGCTTCGGTCTTCTCACCGGGGAGCTGTTTTTT
v_gene: TRBV19; len: 15; j_gene: TRBJ1-3; abundance: -; d_gene: TRBD1; CDR3aa: CASSPGTASGNTIYF; CDR3nt: TGTGCCAGTAGCCCCGGGACAGCCTCTGGAAACACCATATATTTT
v_gene: TRBV6-5; len: 15; j_gene: TRBJ1-1; abundance: few; d_gene: TRBD1; CDR3aa: CASRLGQGVRTEAFF; CDR3nt: TGTGCCAGCAGGTTGGGACAGGGGGTTCGCACTGAAGCTTTCTTT
v_gene: TRBV21-1; len: 14; j_gene: TRBJ2-5; abundance: -; d_gene: -; CDR3aa: CASIPGIPRETQYF; CDR3nt: TGTGCCAGCATCCCGGGTATTCCGCGGGAGACCCAGTACTTC
v_gene: TRBV6-5; len: 13; j_gene: TRBJ1-3; abundance: -; d_gene: TRBD1; CDR3aa: CASSRTGGNTIYF; CDR3nt: TGTGCCAGCAGTCGGACAGGTGGAAACACCATATATTTT
v_gene: TRBV19; len: 16; j_gene: TRBJ1-5; abundance: -; d_gene: TRBD1; CDR3aa: CASNTLQGSTGQPQHF; CDR3nt: TGTGCCAGTAATACGCTACAGGGGTCTACGGGGCAGCCCCAGCATTTT
v_gene: TRBV5-5; len: 16; j_gene: TRBJ1-2; abundance: few; d_gene: -; CDR3aa: CASTRAGGARHYGYTF; CDR3nt: TGTGCCAGCACCCGCGCCGGGGGGGCGCGTCACTATGGCTACACCTTC